The clone carrying this T cell receptor beta chain has just a few counts. The antigen is unknown. As every portion of the isolated RNA was reverse transcribed, the sequencing read expressed TCRB transcripts. TCRdb's table, derived via immunoSEQ multiplex PCR, lists solely in-frame clones and lacks some. The table has about 160,000 clones, just over 9% seen once. These data belong to a study of beta chain features in type 1 diabetes. Overall study: In all, around 100 million sorted cells from all samples were analyzed. Study results and limitations: A possible short-template PCR bias applies equally to patients and controls. People with Type 1 diabetes carried modestly yet significantly shorter TCRB CDR3s in all four CD4+ subsets.

Germline V gene sequence: CDR1 SGDLS, CDR2 YYNGEE. Trimming left V 1 base short and J 4 bases short, with 8 bases between. CDR3 length: 14 residues. CD4+ naive, central memory, regulatory and stem cell-like memory cells were sorted via CD45RO/CCR7/CD25/CD127/CD95/CD27. The sequenced sample was central memory CD4+ T cells from blood. The chain employs TRBV9 and TRBJ2-2; tentatively, D is TRBD2 (6 bases). The receptor comes from a woman younger than 35 in good health. CDR3 residues: CASSVRTTTGELFF. In DNA form, the CDR3 reads TGTGCCAGCAGCGTAAGGACTACCACCGGGGAGCTGTTTTTT.